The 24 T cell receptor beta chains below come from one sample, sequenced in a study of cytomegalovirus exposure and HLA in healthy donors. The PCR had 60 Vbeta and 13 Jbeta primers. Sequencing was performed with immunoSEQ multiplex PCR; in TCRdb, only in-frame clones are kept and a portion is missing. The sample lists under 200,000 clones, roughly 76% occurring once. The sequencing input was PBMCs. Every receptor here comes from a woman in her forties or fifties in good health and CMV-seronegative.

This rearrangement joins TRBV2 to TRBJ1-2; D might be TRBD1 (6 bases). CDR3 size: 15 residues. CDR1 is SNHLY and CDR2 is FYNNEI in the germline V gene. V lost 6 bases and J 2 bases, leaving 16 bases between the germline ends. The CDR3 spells CASRLEQGSNYGYTF. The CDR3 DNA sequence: TGTGCCAGCAGGCTCGAGCAGGGGTCGAACTATGGCTACACCTTC. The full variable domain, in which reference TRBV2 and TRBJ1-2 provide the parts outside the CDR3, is EPEVTQTPSHQVTQMGQEVILRCVPISNHLYFYWYRQILGQKVEFLVSFYNNEISEKSEIFDDQFSVERPDGSNFTLKIRSTKLEDSAMYFCASRLEQGSNYGYTFGSGTRLTVV.

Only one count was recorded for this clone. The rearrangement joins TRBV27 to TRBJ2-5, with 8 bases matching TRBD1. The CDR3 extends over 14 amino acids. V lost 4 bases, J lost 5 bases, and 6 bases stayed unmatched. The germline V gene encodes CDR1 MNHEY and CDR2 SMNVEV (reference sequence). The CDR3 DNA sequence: TGTGCCAGCAGTTCACAGGGGGAAGGTGAGACCCAGTACTTC. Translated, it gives CASSSQGEGETQYF.

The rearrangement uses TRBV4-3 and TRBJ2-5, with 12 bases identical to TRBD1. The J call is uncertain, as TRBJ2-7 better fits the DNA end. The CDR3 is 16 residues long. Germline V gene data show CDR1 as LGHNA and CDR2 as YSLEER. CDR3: CASSQGGTGGYHEQYF. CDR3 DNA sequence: TGCGCCAGCAGCCAAGGGGGGACAGGGGGCTACCACGAGCAGTACTTC.

The chain's CDR3 is CASSVLGTVNTEAFF. The CDR3 region has the DNA TGTGCCAGCAGTGTCCTTGGGACAGTGAACACTGAAGCTTTCTTT. This chain links TRBV28 with TRBJ1-1; 7 positions agree with TRBD1. Looked up from germline, CDR1 is MDHEN and CDR2 is SYDVKM. The trim removed 5 bases at V and 0 bases at J, leaving 6 bases unmatched. This CDR3 region has 15 residues.

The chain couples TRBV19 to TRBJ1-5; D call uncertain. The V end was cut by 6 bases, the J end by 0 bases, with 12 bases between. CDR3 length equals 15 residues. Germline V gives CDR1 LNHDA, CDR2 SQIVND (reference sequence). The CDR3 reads CASRLTHGSNQPQHF. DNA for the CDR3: TGTGCCAGTAGATTGACACACGGTAGCAATCAGCCCCAGCATTTT. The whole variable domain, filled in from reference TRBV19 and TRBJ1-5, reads DGGITQSPKYLFRKEGQNVTLSCEQNLNHDAMYWYRQDPGQGLRLIYYSQIVNDFQKGDIAEGYSVSREKKESFPLTVTSAQKNPTAFYLCASRLTHGSNQPQHFGDGTRLSIL.

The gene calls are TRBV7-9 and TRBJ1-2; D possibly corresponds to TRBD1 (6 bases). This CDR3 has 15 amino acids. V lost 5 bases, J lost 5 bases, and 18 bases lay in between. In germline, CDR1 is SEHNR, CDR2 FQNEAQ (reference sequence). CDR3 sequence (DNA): TGTGCCAGCAGCAATGTACAGGGCTTCTCTTATGGCTACACCTTC. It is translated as CASSNVQGFSYGYTF. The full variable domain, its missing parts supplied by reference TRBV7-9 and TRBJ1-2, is DTGVSQNPRHKITKRGQNVTFRCDPISEHNRLYWYRQTLGQGPEFLTYFQNEAQLEKSRLLSDRFSAERPKGSFSTLEIQRTEQGDSAMYLCASSNVQGFSYGYTFGSGTRLTVV.

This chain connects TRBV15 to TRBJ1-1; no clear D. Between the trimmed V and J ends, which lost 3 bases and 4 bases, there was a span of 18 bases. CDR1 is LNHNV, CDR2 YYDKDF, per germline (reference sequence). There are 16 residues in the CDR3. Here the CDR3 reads CATSRGRAYMSTEAFF. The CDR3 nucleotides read TGTGCCACCAGCAGGGGGAGGGCGTATATGAGCACTGAAGCTTTCTTT.

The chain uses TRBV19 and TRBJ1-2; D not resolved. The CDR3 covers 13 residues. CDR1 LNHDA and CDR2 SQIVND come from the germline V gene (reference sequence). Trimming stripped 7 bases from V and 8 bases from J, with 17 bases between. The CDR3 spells CASIPDRGWGYTF. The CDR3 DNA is TGTGCCAGTATACCGGATCGGGGTTGGGGCTACACCTTC.

The CDR3 DNA sequence: TGCAGCGCTGAGGGCGGGAGCAGGAATGAGCAGTTCTTC. Translation gives CSAEGGSRNEQFF. The rearrangement joins TRBV29-1 to TRBJ2-1; 7 bases are a match to TRBD2. Germline lookup yields CDR1 SQVTM and CDR2 ANQGSEA. V gave up 7 bases and J gave up 7 bases; unmatched junction bases: 10. CDR3 size: 13 residues.

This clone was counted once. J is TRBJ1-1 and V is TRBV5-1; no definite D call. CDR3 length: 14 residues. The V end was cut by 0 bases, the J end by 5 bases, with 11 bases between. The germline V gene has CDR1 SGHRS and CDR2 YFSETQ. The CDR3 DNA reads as TGCGCCAGCAGCTTGGGGATGACGGGAACTGAAGCTTTCTTT. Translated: CASSLGMTGTEAFF.

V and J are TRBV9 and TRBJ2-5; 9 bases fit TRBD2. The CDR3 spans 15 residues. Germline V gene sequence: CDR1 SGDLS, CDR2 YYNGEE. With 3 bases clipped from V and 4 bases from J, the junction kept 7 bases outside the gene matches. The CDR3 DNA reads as TGTGCCAGCAGCGCCGCGGGGGGGGTTGGAGAGACCCAGTACTTC. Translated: CASSAAGGVGETQYF.

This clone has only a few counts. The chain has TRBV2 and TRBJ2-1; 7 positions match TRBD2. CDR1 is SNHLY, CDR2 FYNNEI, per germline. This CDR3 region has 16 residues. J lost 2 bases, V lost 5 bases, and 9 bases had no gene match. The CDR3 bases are TGTGCCAGCAGTCCCCGGACTAGAGGGGCCTACAATGAGCAGTTCTTC. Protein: CASSPRTRGAYNEQFF.

In DNA, the CDR3 is TGTGCCAGCAGGATCGGACAGGTACCCTACGAGCAGTACTTC. Translation gives CASRIGQVPYEQYF. The chain employs TRBV6-5 and TRBJ2-7; 7 bases are a match to TRBD1. The ends lost 6 bases at V and 2 bases at J; junction bases unmatched: 7. Germline CDR1 MNHEY, CDR2 SVGAGI. The CDR3 sequence is 14 residues long.

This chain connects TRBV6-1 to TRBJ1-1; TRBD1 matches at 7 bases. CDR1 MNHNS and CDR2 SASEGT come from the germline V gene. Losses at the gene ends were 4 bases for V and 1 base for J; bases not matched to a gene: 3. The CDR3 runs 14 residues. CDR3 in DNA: TGTGCCAGCAGTGTTAACAGGGGGAACACTGAAGCTTTCTTT. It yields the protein CASSVNRGNTEAFF.

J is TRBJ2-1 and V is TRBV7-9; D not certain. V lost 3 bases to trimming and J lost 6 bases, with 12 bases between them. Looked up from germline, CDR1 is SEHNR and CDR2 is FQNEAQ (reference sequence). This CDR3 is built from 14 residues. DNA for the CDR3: TGTGCCAGCAGCTTTTCTATACAGACCAATGAGCAGTTCTTC. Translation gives CASSFSIQTNEQFF.

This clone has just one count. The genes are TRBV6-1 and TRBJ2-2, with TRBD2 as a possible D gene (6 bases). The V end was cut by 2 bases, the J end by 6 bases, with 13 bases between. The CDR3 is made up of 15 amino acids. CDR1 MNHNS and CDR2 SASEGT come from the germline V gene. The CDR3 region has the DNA TGTGCCAGCAGTGAAAACCCGGGAGTCTCCGGGGAGCTGTTTTTT. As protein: CASSENPGVSGELFF.

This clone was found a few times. CDR3 region: CASSASGTGVEKLFF. CDR3 sequence (DNA): TGTGCCAGCAGCGCCTCCGGGACAGGGGTTGAAAAACTGTTTTTT. The V and J genes are TRBV9 and TRBJ1-4; 10 nucleotides match TRBD1. CDR3 size: 15 residues. V shed 3 bases, J shed 7 bases, and the junction held 6 bases outside the gene matches. CDR1 and CDR2 (germline): SGDLS, YYNGEE. The full variable domain, with the rest looked up from reference TRBV9 and TRBJ1-4, is DSGVTQTPKHLITATGQRVTLRCSPRSGDLSVYWYQQSLDQGLQFLIQYYNGEERAKGNILERFSAQQFPDLHSELNLSSLELGDSALYFCASSASGTGVEKLFFGSGTQLSVL.

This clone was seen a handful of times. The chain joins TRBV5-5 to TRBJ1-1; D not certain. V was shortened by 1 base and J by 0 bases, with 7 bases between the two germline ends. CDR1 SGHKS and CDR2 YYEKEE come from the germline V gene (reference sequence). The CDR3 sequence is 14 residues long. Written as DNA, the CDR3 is TGTGCCAGCAGCTTGCAGTACATGAACACTGAAGCTTTCTTT. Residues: CASSLQYMNTEAFF.

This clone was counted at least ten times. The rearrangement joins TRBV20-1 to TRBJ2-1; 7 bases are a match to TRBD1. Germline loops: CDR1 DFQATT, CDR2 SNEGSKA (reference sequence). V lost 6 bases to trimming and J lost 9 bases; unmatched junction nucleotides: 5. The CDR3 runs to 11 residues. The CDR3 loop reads CSARQGGEQFF. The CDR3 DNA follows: TGCAGTGCGAGACAGGGTGGTGAGCAGTTCTTC.

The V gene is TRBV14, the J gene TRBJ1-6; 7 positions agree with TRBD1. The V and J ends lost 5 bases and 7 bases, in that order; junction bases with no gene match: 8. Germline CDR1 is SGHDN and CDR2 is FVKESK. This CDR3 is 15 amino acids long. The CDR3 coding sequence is TGTGCCAGCAGCTACCGCGGGACAGCGAATTCACCCCTCCACTTT. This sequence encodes CASSYRGTANSPLHF.

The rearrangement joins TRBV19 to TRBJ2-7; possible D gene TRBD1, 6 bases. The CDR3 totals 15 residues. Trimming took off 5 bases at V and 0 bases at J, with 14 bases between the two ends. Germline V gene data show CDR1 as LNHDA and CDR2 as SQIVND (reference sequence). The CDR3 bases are TGTGCCAGTAGTCTCTCAGGACAGTCCTCCTACGAGCAGTACTTC. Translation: CASSLSGQSSYEQYF.

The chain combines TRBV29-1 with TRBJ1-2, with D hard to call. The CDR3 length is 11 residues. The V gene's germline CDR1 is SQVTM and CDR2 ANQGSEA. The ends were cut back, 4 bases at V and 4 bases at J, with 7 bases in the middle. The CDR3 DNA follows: TGCAGCGTTGCGTCAGTCTATGGCTACACCTTC. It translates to CSVASVYGYTF.

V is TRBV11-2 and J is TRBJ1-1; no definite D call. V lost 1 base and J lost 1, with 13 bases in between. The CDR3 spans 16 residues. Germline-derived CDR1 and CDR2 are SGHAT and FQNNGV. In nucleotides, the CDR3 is TGTGCCAGCAGCTTAGTGTTCCGGAGCTCGAACACTGAAGCTTTCTTT. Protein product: CASSLVFRSSNTEAFF.

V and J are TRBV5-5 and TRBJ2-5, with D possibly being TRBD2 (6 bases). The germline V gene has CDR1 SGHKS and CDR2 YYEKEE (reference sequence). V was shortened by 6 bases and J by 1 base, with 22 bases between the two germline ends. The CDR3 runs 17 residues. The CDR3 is CASIQAVGGATQETQYF. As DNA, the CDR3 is TGTGCCAGCATCCAGGCGGTAGGCGGGGCCACCCAAGAGACCCAGTACTTC.